This T cell receptor (beta chain) came from a study of T cell responses to AZD1222 COVID-19 vaccine. The assay was immunoSEQ multiplex PCR, and TCRdb's table has in-frame clones only and misses some. The sample includes about 35,000 clones, 70% to 90% of them seen just once. The V and J ends lost 1 base and 0 bases respectively, with 10 bases between them. In germline, CDR1 is SGHVS, CDR2 FNYEAQ. The CDR3 runs 16 residues. Study outcomes and limitations: Recipients of two AZD1222 doses showed rising Spike-specific TCR breadth and depth. The donor cohort was predominantly white British with a female majority, and clonal diversity may have been underestimated.

A remark on this clone: The target antigen is unknown.

This specimen was peripheral blood, taken 28 days after the second AZD1222 dose. V is TRBV7-6 and J is TRBJ1-3, with D tentatively TRBD1 (5 bases). The TCR comes from an adult who received the AZD1222 COVID-19 vaccine. DNA of the CDR3: TGTGCCAGCAGCTTAGACAGGTTGAGCTCTGGAAACACCATATATTTT. Translation: CASSLDRLSSGNTIYF.